The source of this T cell receptor beta chain is a study of identical twins. Study observations and caveats: Cord blood's abundant beta clonotypes had fewer insertions, unlike memory repertoires.

To note about this clonotype: The antigen remains undetermined.

A template switching step contributed a universal primer site, while unique molecular identifiers were present in the cDNA. TCRdb independently ran MiXCR on the 5' RACE reads; one entry per CDR3 protein. The sample carries about 570,000 distinct CDR3 sequences, 9.5% to 10% recorded once. Germline V lookup: CDR1 LGHNA, CDR2 YSLEER. V gave up 0 bases and J gave up 0 bases, with 8 bases separating them. This CDR3 has 15 amino acids. This sample also belongs to another study, concerning yellow fever vaccine responses in identical twins.

This TCR was recovered from a woman between 18 and 30 years old in good health. The genes are TRBV4-3 and TRBJ1-1, with D unresolved. The sequencing sample was made of PBMCs. The CDR3 coding sequence is TGCGCCAGCAGCCAAGAGATCGACCTGAACACTGAAGCTTTCTTT. Protein: CASSQEIDLNTEAFF.